Sequencing of this TCR beta chain was carried out in a study of T cells in Graves' hyperthyroidism and ophthalmopathy. Overall study results and limits: Blood held most thyroid clonotypes expanded above 0.001 frequency. Ophthalmopathy, as predicted by the model, came a median roughly 6.5 months after the prediction.

This clonotype showed up just a few times. Its specificity is not known. Orbital computed tomography and thyroid ultrasound, together with serum TRAb and thyroxine and clinical symptoms, were used for diagnoses. It was 8 to 10 ml of fresh peripheral blood that supplied the PBMCs. Amplified TCR beta CDR3 regions derived from RNA transcripts. The TCR CDR3 was amplified in a first-round RT-PCR using the HTBI primer set. MiXCR, applied by TCRdb to the multiplex PCR reads, yields one record per CDR3 protein. The sample consists of about 280,000 distinct CDR3 sequences, less than 30% of them appearing once. From germline, CDR1 is SGHRS and CDR2 YFSETQ. The length of the CDR3 is 16 residues. The V and J ends lost 1 base and 2 bases respectively, with 15 bases between them.

The V gene is TRBV5-1, the J gene TRBJ2-5; weak D call: TRBD1 (6 bases). The TCR originated in a man between 35 and 55 years old with Graves' hyperthyroidism that later progressed to Graves' ophthalmopathy. Material: blood. In DNA form, the CDR3 reads TGCGCCAGCAGCTTGACTTACCGGGACATACAAGAGACCCAGTACTTC. Translating it yields CASSLTYRDIQETQYF.